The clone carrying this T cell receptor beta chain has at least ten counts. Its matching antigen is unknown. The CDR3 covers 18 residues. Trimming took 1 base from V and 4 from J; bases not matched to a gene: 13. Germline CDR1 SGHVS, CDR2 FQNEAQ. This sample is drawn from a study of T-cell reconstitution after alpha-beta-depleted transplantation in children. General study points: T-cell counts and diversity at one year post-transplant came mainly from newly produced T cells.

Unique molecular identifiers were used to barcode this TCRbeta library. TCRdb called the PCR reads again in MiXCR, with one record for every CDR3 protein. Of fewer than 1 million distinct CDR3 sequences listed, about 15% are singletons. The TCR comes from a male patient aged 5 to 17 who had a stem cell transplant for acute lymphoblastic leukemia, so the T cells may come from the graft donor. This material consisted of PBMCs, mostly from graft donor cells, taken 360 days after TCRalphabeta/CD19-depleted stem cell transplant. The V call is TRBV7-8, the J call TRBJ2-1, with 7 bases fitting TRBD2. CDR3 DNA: TGTGCCAGCAGCTTAGGGGCCTGGGTGGCGGGAGCGTACAATGAGCAGTTCTTC. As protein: CASSLGAWVAGAYNEQFF.